These 3 T cell receptor beta chains were sequenced from one sample in a study of shared clonotypes between healthy human individuals. Positively selected for CCR7, the CD45RO-negative cells used as naive CD8 cells excluded terminally differentiated effector memory CD45RA+ cells. The data were produced by immunoSEQ multiplex PCR, yet TCRdb's version contains in-frame clones alone and is incomplete. Of around 1.9 million clones in the sample, around 93% were seen once. Sequencing was carried out using naive CD8+ T cells from PBMCs. These receptors all come from a man aged 18 to 29 in good health. Some clones in this sample may be carry-over from other donors' samples.

The chain links TRBV29-1 to TRBJ2-3; D ambiguous. V was clipped by 6 bases and J by 0 bases, with 13 bases between them. This CDR3 spans 14 amino acids. CDR1 and CDR2 (germline): SQVTM, ANQGSEA. The CDR3 DNA is TGCAGCGTACTGGGCCTTTCTAGCACAGATACGCAGTATTTT. Protein product: CSVLGLSSTDTQYF.

As concerns this clone: The junction departs from the called germline gene at one end, perhaps through a read error. The rearrangement uses TRBV29-1 and TRBJ2-2, with 9 bases identical to TRBD2. The CDR3 extends over 11 amino acids. The germline gives CDR1 SQVTM, CDR2 ANQGSEA. Written as DNA, the CDR3 is TGTGGCGGGAGGGCCACCGGGGAGCTGTTTTTT. Translating it yields CGGRATGELFF.

This chain connects TRBV29-1 to TRBJ2-3; D not resolved. The germline V gene encodes CDR1 SQVTM and CDR2 ANQGSEA. Deletions cut 7 bases from V and 2 bases from J, with 13 bases between. The CDR3 extends over 13 amino acids. The CDR3 loop is CSATPYTTDTQYF. In DNA, the CDR3 is TGCAGCGCCACTCCCTACACCACAGATACGCAGTATTTT.